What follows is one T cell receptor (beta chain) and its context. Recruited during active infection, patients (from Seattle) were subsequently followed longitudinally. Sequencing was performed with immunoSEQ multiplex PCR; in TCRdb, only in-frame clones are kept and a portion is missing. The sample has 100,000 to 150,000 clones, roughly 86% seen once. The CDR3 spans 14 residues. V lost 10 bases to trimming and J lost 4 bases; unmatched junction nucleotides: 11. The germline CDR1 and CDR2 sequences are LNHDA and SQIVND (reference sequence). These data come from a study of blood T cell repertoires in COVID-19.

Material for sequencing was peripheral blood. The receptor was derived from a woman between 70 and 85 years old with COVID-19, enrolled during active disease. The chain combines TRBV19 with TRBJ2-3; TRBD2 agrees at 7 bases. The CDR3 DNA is TGTGCCACCACCCGAGCGGGGTCCCCAGATACGCAGTATTTT. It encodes CATTRAGSPDTQYF.